Following are 11 T cell receptor beta chains from one sample sequenced in a study of T cells after yellow fever vaccination. TCRdb used MiXCR to reprocess the 5' RACE reads, holding one entry per CDR3 protein. The sample records under 550,000 distinct CDR3 sequences, 21% being singletons. The sample consisted of PBMCs, taken approximately 20 days after the first yellow fever vaccination. All receptors come from a young man who received the YFV17D yellow fever vaccine.

V usage is TRBV7-9 and J usage is TRBJ1-4; 9 positions match TRBD1. Germline CDR1 and CDR2: SEHNR and FQNEAQ (reference sequence). This CDR3 is 14 amino acids long. The V segment lost 5 bases and the J segment 7 bases; nucleotides outside the gene matches: 5. CDR3 sequence: CASSQGQGGEKLFF. CDR3 DNA: TGTGCCAGCAGCCAGGGACAGGGCGGTGAAAAACTGTTTTTT.

This chain links TRBV5-1 with TRBJ1-1, with TRBD1 identical over 7 bases. The CDR3 extends over 16 amino acids. Germline V lookup: CDR1 SGHRS, CDR2 YFSETQ. J gave up 0 bases and V 4 bases, and 9 bases lay outside the gene matches. The CDR3 sequence is CASSLTGVIVNTEAFF. DNA for the CDR3: TGCGCCAGCAGCCTTACAGGGGTTATCGTGAACACTGAAGCTTTCTTT.

This clonotype has a handful of counts. The chain recombines TRBV5-1 with TRBJ2-5; 8 bases line up with TRBD1. There are 13 residues in the CDR3. V dropped 3 bases and J dropped 7; count of bases not matched to a gene: 5. Germline loops: CDR1 SGHRS, CDR2 YFSETQ. The CDR3 region has the DNA TGCGCCAGCAGCTCGGGACAGGCCATGACCCAGTACTTC. Translation gives CASSSGQAMTQYF.

This clonotype was seen a handful of times. The chain couples TRBV7-9 to TRBJ2-3, with TRBD2 matching 9 bases. This CDR3 has 16 amino acids. The V gene's germline CDR1 is SEHNR and CDR2 FQNEAQ (reference sequence). V lost 5 bases and J lost 7; bases outside the gene matches: 13. CDR3 in DNA: TGTGCCAGCAGCGCCGGTCCGCGGGGGGGATGGTATACGCAGTATTTT. This sequence encodes CASSAGPRGGWYTQYF.

CDR3 bases: TGTGCCAGCAGTGAGGCGGGCAGGGAGTACGAGCAGTACGTC. Translating gives CASSEAGREYEQYV. The chain employs TRBV25-1 and TRBJ2-7, with D tentatively TRBD1 or TRBD2 (5 bases each). Germline assignment: CDR1 MGHDK and CDR2 SYGVNS. Trimming removed 3 bases from V and 4 bases from J, with 13 bases in between. CDR3 length equals 14 residues.

This clonotype occurred a few times. The V gene is TRBV7-2, the J gene TRBJ1-5, with D maybe TRBD1 (6 bases). The V end lost 2 bases, the J end lost 6 bases, and 11 bases lay between the germline ends. The germline V gene encodes CDR1 SGHTA and CDR2 FQGNSA. The CDR3 covers 14 residues. CDR3 nucleotides: TGTGCCAGCAGCTTATCAGGGGCCTTTCAGCCCCAGCATTTT. It is translated as CASSLSGAFQPQHF.

The chain has TRBV5-1 and TRBJ1-2; 11 bases line up with TRBD1. CDR1 SGHRS and CDR2 YFSETQ come from the germline V gene. There are 15 residues in the CDR3. V was clipped by 2 bases and J by 6 bases; unmatched bases: 6. DNA of the CDR3: TGCGCCAGCAGCTTTACCAGGACAGGGGGCGATGGCTACACCTTC. It yields the protein CASSFTRTGGDGYTF. Full variable domain (missing parts from reference TRBV5-1 and TRBJ1-2): KAGVTQTPRYLIKTRGQQVTLSCSPISGHRSVSWYQQTPGQGLQFLFEYFSETQRNKGNFPGRFSGRQFSNSRSEMNVSTLELGDSALYLCASSFTRTGGDGYTFGSGTRLTVV.

This clonotype was detected only a few times. The chain couples TRBV28 to TRBJ2-1; 7 nucleotides line up with TRBD1. The CDR3 has 15 amino acids. V dropped 5 bases and J dropped 4; count of bases not matched to a gene: 8. The germline gives CDR1 MDHEN, CDR2 SYDVKM. The chain's CDR3 is CASSIYADRYNEQFF. The DNA for the CDR3 is TGTGCCAGCAGTATCTACGCGGACAGGTACAATGAGCAGTTCTTC. Together with reference TRBV28 and TRBJ2-1, the CDR3 gives the full variable domain: DVKVTQSSRYLVKRTGEKVFLECVQDMDHENMFWYRQDPGLGLRLIYFSYDVKMKEKGDIPEGYSVSREKKERFSLILESASTNQTSMYLCASSIYADRYNEQFFGPGTRLTVL.

This chain links TRBV6-1 with TRBJ1-1; D gene uncertain. Germline lookup yields CDR1 MNHNS and CDR2 SASEGT. The CDR3 extends over 12 amino acids. Trimming took off 5 bases at V and 9 bases at J, with 13 bases between the two ends. CDR3 sequence: CASSPMGRKAFF. CDR3 DNA sequence: TGTGCCAGCAGTCCGATGGGAAGAAAAGCTTTCTTT.

The chain employs TRBV5-1 and TRBJ1-1, with 9 bases lining up with TRBD1. Germline V gene data show CDR1 as SGHRS and CDR2 as YFSETQ. This CDR3 spans 16 amino acids. V lost 4 bases and J lost 0; bases outside the gene matches: 7. The CDR3 is CASSATGQGMNTEAFF. In nucleotides, the CDR3 is TGCGCCAGCAGCGCCACTGGACAGGGGATGAACACTGAAGCTTTCTTT. Using reference TRBV5-1 and TRBJ1-1 for the parts outside the CDR3, the full variable domain is KAGVTQTPRYLIKTRGQQVTLSCSPISGHRSVSWYQQTPGQGLQFLFEYFSETQRNKGNFPGRFSGRQFSNSRSEMNVSTLELGDSALYLCASSATGQGMNTEAFFGQGTRLTVV.

This clonotype has more than one count but fewer than ten. The chain links TRBV19 to TRBJ2-4; D call uncertain. Trimming left V 11 bases short and J 7 bases short, with 21 bases between. Germline V CDR1 and CDR2: LNHDA, SQIVND (reference sequence). The CDR3 sequence is 14 residues long. In DNA, the CDR3 is TGTGCCGCCAACGGCGGAACTGAGAAGAACATTCAGTACTTC. Residues: CAANGGTEKNIQYF.